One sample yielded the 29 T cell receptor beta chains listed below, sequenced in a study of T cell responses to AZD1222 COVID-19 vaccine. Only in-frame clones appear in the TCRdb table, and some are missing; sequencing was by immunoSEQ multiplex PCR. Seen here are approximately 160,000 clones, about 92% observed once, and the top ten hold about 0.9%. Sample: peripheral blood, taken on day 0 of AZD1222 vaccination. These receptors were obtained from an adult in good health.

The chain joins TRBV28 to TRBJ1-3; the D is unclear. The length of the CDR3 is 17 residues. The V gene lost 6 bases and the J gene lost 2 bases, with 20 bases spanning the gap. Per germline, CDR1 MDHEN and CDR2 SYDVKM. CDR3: CASRRSGGPLTGNTIYF. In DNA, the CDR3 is TGTGCCAGCAGGAGGTCGGGTGGGCCTCTCACTGGAAACACCATATATTTT.

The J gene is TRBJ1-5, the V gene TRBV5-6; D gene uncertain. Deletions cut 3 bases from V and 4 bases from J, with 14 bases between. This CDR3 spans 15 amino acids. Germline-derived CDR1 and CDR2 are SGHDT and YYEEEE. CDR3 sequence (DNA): TGTGCCAGCAGCTCCCTTGGACGGAGTAATCAGCCCCAGCATTTT. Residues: CASSSLGRSNQPQHF.

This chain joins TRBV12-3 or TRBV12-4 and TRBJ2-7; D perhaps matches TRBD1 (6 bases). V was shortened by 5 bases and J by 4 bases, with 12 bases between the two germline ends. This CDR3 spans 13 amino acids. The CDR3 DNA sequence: TGTGCCAGCAGTCACCGGGACATGTACGAGCAGTACTTC. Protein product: CASSHRDMYEQYF.

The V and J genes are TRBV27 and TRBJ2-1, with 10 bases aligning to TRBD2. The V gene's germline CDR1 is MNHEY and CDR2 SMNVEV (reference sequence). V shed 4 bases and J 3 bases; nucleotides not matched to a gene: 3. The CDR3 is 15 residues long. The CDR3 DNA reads TGTGCCAGCAGTTACAGGACTAGCGGCTACAATGAGCAGTTCTTC. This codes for CASSYRTSGYNEQFF.

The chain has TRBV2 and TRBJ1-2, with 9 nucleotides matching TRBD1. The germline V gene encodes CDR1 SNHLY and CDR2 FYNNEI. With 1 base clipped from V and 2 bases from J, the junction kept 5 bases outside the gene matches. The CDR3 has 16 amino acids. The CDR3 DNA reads TGTGCCAGCAGTGAAGTCCCAGGGACAGGGAACTATGGCTACACCTTC. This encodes CASSEVPGTGNYGYTF.

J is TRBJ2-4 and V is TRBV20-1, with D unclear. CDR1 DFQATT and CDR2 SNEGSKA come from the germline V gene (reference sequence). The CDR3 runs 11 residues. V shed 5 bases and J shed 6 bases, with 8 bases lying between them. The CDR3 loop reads CSARTRNIQYF. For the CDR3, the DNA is TGCAGTGCTCGGACGAGAAACATTCAGTACTTC.

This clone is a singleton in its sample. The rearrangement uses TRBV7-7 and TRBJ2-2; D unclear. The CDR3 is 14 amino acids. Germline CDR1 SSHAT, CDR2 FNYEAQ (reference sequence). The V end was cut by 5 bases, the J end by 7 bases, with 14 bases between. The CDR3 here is CASSPVRIGGELFF. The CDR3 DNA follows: TGTGCCAGCAGCCCTGTGAGAATAGGCGGGGAGCTGTTTTTT. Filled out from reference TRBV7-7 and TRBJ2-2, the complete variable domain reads GAGVSQSPRYKVTKRGQDVTLRCDPISSHATLYWYQQALGQGPEFLTYFNYEAQPDKSGLPSDRFSAERPEGSISTLTIQRTEQRDSAMYRCASSPVRIGGELFFGEGSRLTVL.

CDR3 in amino acids: CASSFSGTRDNEQFF. The CDR3 DNA reads TGTGCCAGCAGCTTCTCCGGGACTAGAGACAATGAGCAGTTCTTC. This chain uses TRBV7-2 with TRBJ2-1, with TRBD2 identical over 8 bases. CDR3 size: 15 residues. With V trimmed by 3 bases and J by 5 bases, 6 bases remained unmatched. Looked up from germline, CDR1 is SGHTA and CDR2 is FQGNSA.

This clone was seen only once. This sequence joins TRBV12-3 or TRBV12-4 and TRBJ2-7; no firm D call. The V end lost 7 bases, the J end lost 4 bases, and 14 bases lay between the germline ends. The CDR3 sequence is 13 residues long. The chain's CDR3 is CASNRDPSYEQYF. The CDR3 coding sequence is TGTGCCAGCAACCGAGACCCTTCTTACGAGCAGTACTTC.

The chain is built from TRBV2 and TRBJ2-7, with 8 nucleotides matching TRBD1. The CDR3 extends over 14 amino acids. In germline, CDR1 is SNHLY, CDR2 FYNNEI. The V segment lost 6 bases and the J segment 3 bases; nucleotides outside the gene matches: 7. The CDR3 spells CASRDRESSYEQYF. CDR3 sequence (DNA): TGTGCCAGCAGGGACAGGGAGTCGAGCTACGAGCAGTACTTC.

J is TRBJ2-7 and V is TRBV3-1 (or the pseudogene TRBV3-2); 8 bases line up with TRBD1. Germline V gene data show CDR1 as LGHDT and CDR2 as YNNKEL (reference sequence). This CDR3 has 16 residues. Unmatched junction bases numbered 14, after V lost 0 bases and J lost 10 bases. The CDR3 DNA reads TGTGCCAGCAGCCAAGATTTATTCAGGGGGCGAGGGAAACAGTACTTC. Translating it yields CASSQDLFRGRGKQYF.

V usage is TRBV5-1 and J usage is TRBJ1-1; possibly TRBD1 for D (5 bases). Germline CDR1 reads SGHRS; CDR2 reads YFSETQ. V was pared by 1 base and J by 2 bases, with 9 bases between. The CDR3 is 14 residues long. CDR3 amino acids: CASSLRGGNTEAFF. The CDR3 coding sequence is TGCGCCAGCAGCTTGCGCGGGGGAAACACTGAAGCTTTCTTT.

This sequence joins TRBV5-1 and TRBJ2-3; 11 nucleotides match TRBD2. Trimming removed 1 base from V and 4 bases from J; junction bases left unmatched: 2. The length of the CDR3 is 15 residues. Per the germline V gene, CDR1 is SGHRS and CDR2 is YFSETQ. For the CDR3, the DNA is TGCGCCAGCAGCTTGACTAGCGGGGGCCCAGATACGCAGTATTTT. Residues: CASSLTSGGPDTQYF.

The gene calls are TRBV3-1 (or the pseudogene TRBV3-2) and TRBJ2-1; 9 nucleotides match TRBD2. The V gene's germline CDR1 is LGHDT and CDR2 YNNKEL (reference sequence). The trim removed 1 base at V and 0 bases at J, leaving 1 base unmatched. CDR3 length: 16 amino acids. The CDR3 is CASSQGGGVSYNEQFF. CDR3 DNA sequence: TGTGCCAGCAGCCAAGGCGGGGGGGTCTCCTACAATGAGCAGTTCTTC.

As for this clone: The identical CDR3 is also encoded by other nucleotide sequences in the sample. The DNA for the CDR3 is TGTGCCTGGAGTGTACTCGGTTATGGCTACACCTTC. Its protein is CAWSVLGYGYTF. The rearrangement links TRBV30 to TRBJ1-2; D gene uncertain. Trimming took off 0 bases at V and 5 bases at J, with 7 bases between the two ends. The germline gives CDR1 GTSNPN, CDR2 SVGIG (reference sequence). The CDR3 is 12 residues long.

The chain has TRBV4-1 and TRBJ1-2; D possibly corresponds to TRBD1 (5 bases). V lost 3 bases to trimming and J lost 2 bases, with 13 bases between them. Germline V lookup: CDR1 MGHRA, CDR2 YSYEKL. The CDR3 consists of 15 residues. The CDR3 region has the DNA TGCGCCAGCAGCCACCTCTGGCGGGACAACTATGGCTACACCTTC. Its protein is CASSHLWRDNYGYTF.

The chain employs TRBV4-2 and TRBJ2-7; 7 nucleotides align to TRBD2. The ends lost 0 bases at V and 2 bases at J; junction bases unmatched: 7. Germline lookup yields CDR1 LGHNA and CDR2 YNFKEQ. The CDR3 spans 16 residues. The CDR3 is CASSQDFRTRAYEQYF. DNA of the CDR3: TGTGCCAGCAGCCAAGATTTTAGGACTAGAGCCTACGAGCAGTACTTC.

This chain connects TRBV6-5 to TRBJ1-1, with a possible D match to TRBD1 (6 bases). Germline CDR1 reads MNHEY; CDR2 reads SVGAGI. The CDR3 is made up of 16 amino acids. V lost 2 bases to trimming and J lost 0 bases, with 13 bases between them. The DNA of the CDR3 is TGTGCCAGCAGTTACCGGGGGGCCACAATGAACACTGAAGCTTTCTTT. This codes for CASSYRGATMNTEAFF.

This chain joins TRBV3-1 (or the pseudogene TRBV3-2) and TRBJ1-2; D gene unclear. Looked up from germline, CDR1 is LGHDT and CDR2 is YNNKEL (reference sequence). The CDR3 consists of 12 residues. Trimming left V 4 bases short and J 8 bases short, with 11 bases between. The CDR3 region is CASSLAGSGYTF. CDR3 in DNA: TGTGCCAGCAGCCTCGCGGGGTCCGGCTACACCTTC.

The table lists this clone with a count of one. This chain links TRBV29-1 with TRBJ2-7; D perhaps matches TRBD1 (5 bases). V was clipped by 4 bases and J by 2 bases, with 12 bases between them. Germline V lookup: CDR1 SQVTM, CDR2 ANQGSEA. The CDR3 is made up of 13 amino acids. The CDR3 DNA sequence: TGCAGCGTTGGGGGCAGATCTACCTACGAGCAGTACTTC. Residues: CSVGGRSTYEQYF.

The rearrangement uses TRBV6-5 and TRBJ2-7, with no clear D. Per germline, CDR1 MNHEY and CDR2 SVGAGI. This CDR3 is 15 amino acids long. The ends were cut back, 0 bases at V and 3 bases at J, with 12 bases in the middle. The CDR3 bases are TGTGCCAGCAGTTACTCCCTGGCTGGCGACTACGAGCAGTACTTC. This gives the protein CASSYSLAGDYEQYF.

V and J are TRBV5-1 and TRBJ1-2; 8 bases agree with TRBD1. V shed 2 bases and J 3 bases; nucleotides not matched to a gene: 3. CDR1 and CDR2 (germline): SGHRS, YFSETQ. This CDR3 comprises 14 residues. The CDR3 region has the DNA TGCGCCAGCAGCTTCTCGGACAGGGACTATGGCTACACCTTC. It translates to CASSFSDRDYGYTF. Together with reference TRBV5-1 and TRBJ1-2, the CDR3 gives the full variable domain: KAGVTQTPRYLIKTRGQQVTLSCSPISGHRSVSWYQQTPGQGLQFLFEYFSETQRNKGNFPGRFSGRQFSNSRSEMNVSTLELGDSALYLCASSFSDRDYGYTFGSGTRLTVV.

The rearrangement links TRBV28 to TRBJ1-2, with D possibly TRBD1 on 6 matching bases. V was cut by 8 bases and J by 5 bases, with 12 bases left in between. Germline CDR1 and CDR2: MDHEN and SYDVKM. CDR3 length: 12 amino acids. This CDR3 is CASGQQGYGYTF. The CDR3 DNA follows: TGTGCCAGCGGACAGCAGGGGTATGGCTACACCTTC.

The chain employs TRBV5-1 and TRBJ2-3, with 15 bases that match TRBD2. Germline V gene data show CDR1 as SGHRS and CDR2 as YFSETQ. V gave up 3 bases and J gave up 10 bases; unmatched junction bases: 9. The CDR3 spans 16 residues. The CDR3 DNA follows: TGCGCCAGCAGCTGGACTAGCGGGGGGGACAGTGGGGCGCAGTATTTT. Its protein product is CASSWTSGGDSGAQYF.

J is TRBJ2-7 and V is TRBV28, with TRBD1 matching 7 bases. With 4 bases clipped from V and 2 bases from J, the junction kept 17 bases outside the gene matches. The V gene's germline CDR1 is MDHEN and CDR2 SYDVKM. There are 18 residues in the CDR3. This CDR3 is CASSSKTGRPHTTYEQYF. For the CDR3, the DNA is TGTGCCAGCAGTTCGAAGACAGGGCGCCCACACACTACCTACGAGCAGTACTTC. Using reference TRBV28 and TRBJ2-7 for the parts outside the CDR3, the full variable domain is DVKVTQSSRYLVKRTGEKVFLECVQDMDHENMFWYRQDPGLGLRLIYFSYDVKMKEKGDIPEGYSVSREKKERFSLILESASTNQTSMYLCASSSKTGRPHTTYEQYFGPGTRLTVT.

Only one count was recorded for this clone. The CDR3 protein is CASSLRAGGYTQYF. In DNA, the CDR3 is TGTGCCAGCAGCCTGAGAGCGGGGGGGTATACGCAGTATTTT. The rearrangement uses TRBV5-6 and TRBJ2-3, with TRBD2 matching 10 bases. Trimming at V came to 4 bases and at J to 7 bases, leaving 6 bases not matched to a gene. The length of the CDR3 is 14 residues. Germline CDR1 and CDR2: SGHDT and YYEEEE. The full variable domain, its missing parts supplied by reference TRBV5-6 and TRBJ2-3, is DAGVTQSPTHLIKTRGQQVTLRCSPKSGHDTVSWYQQALGQGPQFIFQYYEEEERQRGNFPDRFSGHQFPNYSSELNVNALLLGDSALYLCASSLRAGGYTQYFGPGTRLTVL.

The CDR3 loop reads CSVSYNEQFF. CDR3 nucleotides: TGCAGCGTTTCTTACAATGAGCAGTTCTTC. The chain combines TRBV29-1 with TRBJ2-1; D call uncertain. The germline CDR1 and CDR2 sequences are SQVTM and ANQGSEA. The germline V and J ends were trimmed by 5 bases and 4 bases, with 3 bases remaining between them. The CDR3 loop spans 10 amino acids.

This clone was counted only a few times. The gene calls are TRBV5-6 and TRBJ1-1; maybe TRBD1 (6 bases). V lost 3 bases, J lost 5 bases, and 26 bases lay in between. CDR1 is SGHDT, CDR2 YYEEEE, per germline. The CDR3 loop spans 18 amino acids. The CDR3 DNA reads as TGTGCCAGCAGCTCCCTGACCGGGACAATAAGGGGGGGTACTGAAGCTTTCTTT. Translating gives CASSSLTGTIRGGTEAFF.

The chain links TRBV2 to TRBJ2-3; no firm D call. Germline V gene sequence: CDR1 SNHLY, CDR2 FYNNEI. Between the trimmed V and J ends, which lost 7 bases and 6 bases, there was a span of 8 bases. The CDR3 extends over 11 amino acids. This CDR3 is CASILRDTQYF. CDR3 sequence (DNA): TGTGCCAGCATCCTAAGGGATACGCAGTATTTT.